A selection of T cell receptor beta chains follows, all from one sample in a study of T cells in Graves' hyperthyroidism and ophthalmopathy. TCRdb itself ran the multiplex PCR reads through MiXCR, one entry per CDR3 protein. The sample lists approximately 520,000 distinct CDR3 sequences, roughly a quarter seen once, with approximately 11% in the top ten. Sequenced material: blood. The source of these receptors is a woman in her 30s with Graves' ophthalmopathy. The conserved cysteine and the conserved F or W are not part of the CDR3 here. A D gene is named only where the DNA matches it firmly.

v_gene: TRBV6-1; d_gene: TRBD1; j_gene: TRBJ2-7; CDR3aa: ATRTGPDEQY
v_gene: TRBV6-1; d_gene: NA; j_gene: TRBJ1-2; CDR3aa: ASSGTGWGYT
v_gene: TRBV9; d_gene: NA; j_gene: TRBJ1-5; CDR3aa: ASRKGQPQH
v_gene: TRBV10-3; d_gene: TRBD1; j_gene: TRBJ2-6; CDR3aa: AIRGQGAGANVLT
v_gene: TRBV6-2/TRBV6-3; d_gene: NA; j_gene: TRBJ1-1; CDR3aa: ASIEGGRAEAF
v_gene: TRBV5-1; d_gene: TRBD1; j_gene: TRBJ2-7; CDR3aa: ASSLGQGGDEQY
v_gene: TRBV12-3/TRBV12-4; d_gene: NA; j_gene: TRBJ1-2; CDR3aa: ASSSTDSANYGYT
v_gene: TRBV20-1; d_gene: NA; j_gene: TRBJ1-3; CDR3aa: SAKDRRAGNTIY
v_gene: TRBV24-1; d_gene: NA; j_gene: TRBJ1-5; CDR3aa: ATSGSGGNQPQH
v_gene: TRBV19; d_gene: NA; j_gene: TRBJ1-1; CDR3aa: ATADLQTVNTEAF
v_gene: TRBV10-1; d_gene: TRBD1; j_gene: TRBJ1-3; CDR3aa: ASSEFAGTGSGNTIY
v_gene: TRBV6-1; d_gene: TRBD1; j_gene: TRBJ1-5; CDR3aa: ASRRDRGMNQPQH
v_gene: TRBV10-2; d_gene: NA; j_gene: TRBJ1-1; CDR3aa: ASREARNTEAF
v_gene: TRBV20-1; d_gene: TRBD2; j_gene: TRBJ2-5; CDR3aa: SARVLTSGGETQY
v_gene: TRBV28; d_gene: TRBD1; j_gene: TRBJ1-2; CDR3aa: TTGANYGYT
v_gene: TRBV19; d_gene: NA; j_gene: TRBJ1-2; CDR3aa: ASSITRGQGYT
v_gene: TRBV2; d_gene: NA; j_gene: TRBJ2-5; CDR3aa: ASSVIKQETQY
v_gene: TRBV6-5; d_gene: NA; j_gene: TRBJ1-5; CDR3aa: ASSRGGGNNQPQH
v_gene: TRBV14; d_gene: NA; j_gene: TRBJ1-2; CDR3aa: ASSQGINYGYT
v_gene: TRBV6-2/TRBV6-3; d_gene: TRBD1; j_gene: TRBJ1-1; CDR3aa: ASRPHRDRGRGTEAF
v_gene: TRBV11-2; d_gene: NA; j_gene: TRBJ2-5; CDR3aa: ASSWRRVGLEETQY
v_gene: TRBV12-3/TRBV12-4; d_gene: TRBD1; j_gene: TRBJ1-6; CDR3aa: ASSHYRGPYNSPLH
v_gene: TRBV2; d_gene: NA; j_gene: TRBJ2-7; CDR3aa: ASSGRAAEDEQY
v_gene: TRBV6-4; d_gene: NA; j_gene: TRBJ2-7; CDR3aa: ANGHSAYEQY
v_gene: TRBV2; d_gene: TRBD2; j_gene: TRBJ2-3; CDR3aa: ASRPNGLANTDTQY
v_gene: TRBV28; d_gene: NA; j_gene: TRBJ1-1; CDR3aa: ASSLSGAGLRTEAF
v_gene: TRBV3-1; d_gene: NA; j_gene: TRBJ2-5; CDR3aa: ASSQVIREETQY
v_gene: TRBV7-2; d_gene: NA; j_gene: TRBJ1-5; CDR3aa: ASSLEVNGQPQH
v_gene: TRBV10-3; d_gene: TRBD1; j_gene: TRBJ1-1; CDR3aa: AISESGGQRRTEAF
v_gene: TRBV6-2/TRBV6-3; d_gene: NA; j_gene: TRBJ1-2; CDR3aa: ASRGDVGGYT
v_gene: TRBV27; d_gene: NA; j_gene: TRBJ1-2; CDR3aa: AFGWSNYGYT
v_gene: TRBV7-6; d_gene: NA; j_gene: TRBJ2-5; CDR3aa: ASSLGANRETQY
v_gene: TRBV27; d_gene: TRBD1; j_gene: TRBJ2-7; CDR3aa: ASAFSGTGIIEQY
v_gene: TRBV12-3/TRBV12-4; d_gene: NA; j_gene: TRBJ2-4; CDR3aa: ASSLVSRVAKNIQY
v_gene: TRBV6-2/TRBV6-3; d_gene: NA; j_gene: TRBJ2-2; CDR3aa: ASSFPYTGELF
v_gene: TRBV27; d_gene: NA; j_gene: TRBJ1-2; CDR3aa: ASSLSKGFYGYT
v_gene: TRBV6-1; d_gene: TRBD2; j_gene: TRBJ2-7; CDR3aa: ASSETYFLAGLYEQY
v_gene: TRBV28; d_gene: NA; j_gene: TRBJ1-2; CDR3aa: ASTTLTGFNYGYT
v_gene: TRBV6-5; d_gene: NA; j_gene: TRBJ1-5; CDR3aa: ASSSQQENQPQH
v_gene: TRBV24-1; d_gene: NA; j_gene: TRBJ2-7; CDR3aa: ATTWHPQPHEQY
v_gene: TRBV14; d_gene: NA; j_gene: TRBJ2-7; CDR3aa: ASSSWVTYEQY
v_gene: TRBV9; d_gene: NA; j_gene: TRBJ2-7; CDR3aa: ASSVDTAYEQY
v_gene: TRBV28; d_gene: NA; j_gene: TRBJ1-1; CDR3aa: ASSLERTLNTEAF
v_gene: TRBV18; d_gene: TRBD2; j_gene: TRBJ2-2; CDR3aa: ASSRTSEATGELF
v_gene: TRBV19; d_gene: NA; j_gene: TRBJ1-5; CDR3aa: ASSTRSLGNQPQH
v_gene: TRBV24-1; d_gene: TRBD1; j_gene: TRBJ2-2; CDR3aa: ATSEQDRATNTGELF